Each of the 24 T cell receptor beta chains below was sequenced from the same sample in a study of blood T cell repertoires in COVID-19. Method: immunoSEQ multiplex PCR; TCRdb's copy keeps in-frame clones and lacks some. This table has over 200,000 clones, under 90% appearing once. Input material: PBMCs or T cells enriched from blood (not recorded which). These TCRs come from a man aged 55 to 70 who had recovered from COVID-19.

This rearrangement joins TRBV24-1 to TRBJ2-1, with 9 bases matching TRBD2. CDR1 and CDR2 from the germline V gene are KGHDR and SFDVKD. V lost 0 bases to trimming and J lost 9 bases; unmatched junction nucleotides: 8. The length of the CDR3 is 16 residues. The CDR3 nucleotides read TGTGCCACCAGTGATTTGACGGCGGGGGGGCCTAGTGAGCAGTTCTTC. Its translation is CATSDLTAGGPSEQFF.

The chain is built from TRBV5-4 and TRBJ2-1; the D gene is possibly TRBD1 (5 bases). Trimming pared 1 base from V and 7 bases from J, leaving 15 bases between. Per the germline V gene, CDR1 is SGHNT and CDR2 is YYREEE (reference sequence). This CDR3 comprises 15 residues. CDR3 loop: CASSLLIGVVNEQFF. The CDR3 DNA reads TGTGCCAGCAGCTTGTTGATAGGGGTGGTGAATGAGCAGTTCTTC. The full variable domain, rest sourced from reference TRBV5-4 and TRBJ2-1, is ETGVTQSPTHLIKTRGQQVTLRCSSQSGHNTVSWYQQALGQGPQFIFQYYREEENGRGNFPPRFSGLQFPNYSSELNVNALELDDSALYLCASSLLIGVVNEQFFGPGTRLTVL.

This clone was picked up one time. The chain carries TRBV5-1 and TRBJ1-1, with 8 bases lining up with TRBD1. The CDR3 loop spans 15 amino acids. J lost 3 bases, V lost 5 bases, and 9 bases had no gene match. Germline CDR1 and CDR2: SGHRS and YFSETQ. CDR3 sequence: CASRPRQGADTEAFF. CDR3 in DNA: TGCGCCAGCAGGCCTCGCCAGGGGGCAGACACTGAAGCTTTCTTT.

This clone was seen a few times. V and J are TRBV4-2 and TRBJ1-3, with D possibly TRBD1 on 6 matching bases. V lost 6 bases and J 0 bases, leaving 9 bases between the germline ends. Germline CDR1 is LGHNA and CDR2 is YNFKEQ. The CDR3 has 14 amino acids. The CDR3, as DNA: TGTGCCAGCAGTACAGGGAACTCTGGAAACACCATATATTTT. Translated, it gives CASSTGNSGNTIYF.

The rearrangement joins TRBV10-3 to TRBJ2-2; TRBD2 matches at 10 bases. Germline V gene lookup returns CDR1 ENHRY and CDR2 SYGVKD. V lost 5 bases and J lost 4; bases outside the gene matches: 10. This CDR3 is built from 17 residues. The CDR3 protein is CAISPRAGGPGTGELFF. The DNA for the CDR3 is TGTGCCATCAGTCCCCGAGCGGGGGGGCCGGGCACCGGGGAGCTGTTTTTT.

This clone was seen once. The chain has TRBV6-6 and TRBJ2-7; tentatively, D is TRBD1 (6 bases). Trimming pared 7 bases from V and 4 bases from J, leaving 8 bases between. CDR1 and CDR2 from the germline V gene are MNHNY and SVGAGI (reference sequence). There are 11 residues in the CDR3. The CDR3 region has the DNA TGTGCCAGCACAGGGGTGTACGAGCAGTACTTC. Translated, it gives CASTGVYEQYF.

The chain employs TRBV2 and TRBJ1-1; 7 nucleotides agree with TRBD1. V dropped 4 bases and J dropped 4; count of bases not matched to a gene: 3. The CDR3 runs to 13 residues. Germline V lookup: CDR1 SNHLY, CDR2 FYNNEI. The CDR3 DNA reads as TGTGCCAGCAGTGTTCGGGACAGCACTGAAGCTTTCTTT. Amino acids: CASSVRDSTEAFF.

This clone was seen just once. The CDR3 DNA sequence: TGTGCCAGCAGCTTAGGCCCCTTGGAGGCAGATACGCAGTATTTT. Its translation is CASSLGPLEADTQYF. V usage is TRBV7-8 and J usage is TRBJ2-3, with D possibly matching TRBD2 (5 bases). The CDR3 spans 15 residues. Per germline, CDR1 SGHVS and CDR2 FQNEAQ. Trimming pared 1 base from V and 4 bases from J, leaving 12 bases between.

The chain links TRBV2 to TRBJ1-2, with D uncertain. The length of the CDR3 is 13 residues. Germline V CDR1 and CDR2: SNHLY, FYNNEI. Trimming took off 3 bases at V and 1 base at J, with 6 bases between the two ends. The CDR3 DNA is TGTGCCAGCAGTGACGAGGTTAACTATGGCTACACCTTC. Translated, it gives CASSDEVNYGYTF.

V and J are TRBV29-1 and TRBJ2-3; 8 bases align to TRBD2. CDR1 SQVTM and CDR2 ANQGSEA come from the germline V gene. The CDR3 runs to 16 residues. V gave up 4 bases and J gave up 0 bases; unmatched junction bases: 9. As DNA, the CDR3 is TGCAGCGTTGCTTCGGGGGGGATTACTAGCACAGATACGCAGTATTTT. Its protein product is CSVASGGITSTDTQYF.

The chain combines TRBV3-1 (or the pseudogene TRBV3-2) with TRBJ2-1; a weak D match, TRBD1 (7 bases). The germline gives CDR1 LGHDT, CDR2 YNNKEL (reference sequence). The CDR3 loop spans 15 amino acids. Trimming took 1 base from V and 4 from J, leaving 11 bases between them. The CDR3 nucleotides are TGTGCCAGCAGCCAAGGGCCAGGGGGGTACAATGAGCAGTTCTTC. Amino acids: CASSQGPGGYNEQFF.

The rearrangement links TRBV19 to TRBJ2-5; 9 bases align to TRBD1. The V gene end was trimmed by 10 bases and the J gene end by 4 bases; junction bases not matched to a gene: 10. Germline V gene sequence: CDR1 LNHDA, CDR2 SQIVND (reference sequence). CDR3 length: 14 residues. CDR3 loop: CATAGQGVSETQYF. DNA of the CDR3: TGTGCCACCGCGGGACAGGGCGTTTCAGAGACCCAGTACTTC.

This chain connects TRBV7-2 to TRBJ2-1; possibly TRBD1 for D (7 bases). V dropped 5 bases and J dropped 3 bases, with 14 bases sitting between them. Germline V gene data show CDR1 as SGHTA and CDR2 as FQGNSA. The CDR3 sequence is 15 residues long. In DNA form, the CDR3 reads TGTGCCAGCAGCCCAGGGGGGCGGATCTACAATGAGCAGTTCTTC. It specifies CASSPGGRIYNEQFF.

In this sample, this clone turned up a few times. The chain couples TRBV6-2 or TRBV6-3 to TRBJ1-1; TRBD1 aligns across 10 bases. Germline V gene data show CDR1 as MNHEY and CDR2 as SVGEGT. With 0 bases clipped from V and 5 bases from J, the junction kept 3 bases outside the gene matches. The CDR3 runs to 15 residues. The CDR3 nucleotides are TGTGCCAGCAGTTACTCGGGACAGGGGAAAACTGAAGCTTTCTTT. It encodes CASSYSGQGKTEAFF.

This clone appeared a single time. The chain is built from TRBV6-1 and TRBJ1-2; D unclear. Germline CDR1 and CDR2: MNHNS and SASEGT. V shed 2 bases and J shed 6 bases, with 13 bases lying between them. The CDR3 has 14 residues. CDR3 sequence: CASSESPQRDGYTF. The CDR3 nucleotides read TGTGCCAGCAGTGAATCCCCGCAAAGAGATGGCTACACCTTC.

CDR3 region: CASSYPGGGDEKLFF. CDR3 in DNA: TGCGCCAGCAGTTACCCGGGAGGTGGGGATGAAAAACTGTTTTTT. The chain combines TRBV23-1 with TRBJ1-4; D remains ambiguous. TRBV23-1 is given ORF status, its function remaining uncertain. This CDR3 spans 15 amino acids. Between the trimmed V and J ends, which lost 5 bases and 6 bases, there was a span of 16 bases.

This clone was recorded a few times. This sequence joins TRBV4-3 and TRBJ1-5; possible D gene TRBD1, 6 bases. CDR1 and CDR2 (germline): LGHNA, YSLEER. V was pared by 0 bases and J by 7 bases, with 13 bases between. This CDR3 has 15 residues. The CDR3 is CASSQDGQGRQPQHF. In nucleotides, the CDR3 is TGCGCCAGCAGCCAAGACGGCCAGGGGAGACAGCCCCAGCATTTT.

This clone has a handful of counts. This chain joins TRBV12-3 or TRBV12-4 and TRBJ1-1; D is perhaps TRBD1 (5 bases). The CDR3 is 13 amino acids. V lost 7 bases to trimming and J lost 1 base, with 10 bases between them. CDR3 amino acids: CASTADRNTEAFF. Here the CDR3 DNA reads TGTGCCAGCACCGCTGACAGGAACACTGAAGCTTTCTTT.

V gene TRBV29-1 combines with J gene TRBJ1-2, with D unresolved. The germline gives CDR1 SQVTM, CDR2 ANQGSEA. The CDR3 contains 12 residues. V was cut by 6 bases and J by 7 bases, with 15 bases left in between. The CDR3 reads CSVGDREGGYTF. DNA for the CDR3: TGCAGCGTAGGTGACCGAGAGGGTGGCTACACCTTC.

This clone turned up a few times. The chain recombines TRBV9 with TRBJ2-2; 9 nucleotides line up with TRBD1. Germline V gene data show CDR1 as SGDLS and CDR2 as YYNGEE. V shed 2 bases and J 8 bases; nucleotides not matched to a gene: 4. The CDR3 spans 14 residues. Written as DNA, the CDR3 is TGTGCCAGCAGCGTGGACAGGGGAACTGGGGAGCTGTTTTTT. Residues: CASSVDRGTGELFF.

This chain joins TRBV24-1 and TRBJ1-2; 9 nucleotides match TRBD1. Looked up from germline, CDR1 is KGHDR and CDR2 is SFDVKD. V was pared by 3 bases and J by 8 bases, with 6 bases of the junction left unmatched. This CDR3 has 14 amino acids. CDR3 in DNA: TGTGCCACCAGTGATGGGGGACAGGGCCAAGGCTACACCTTC. It translates to CATSDGGQGQGYTF.

J is TRBJ2-1 and V is TRBV7-8; 7 bases are a match to TRBD2. The trim removed 2 bases at V and 4 bases at J, leaving 8 bases unmatched. The germline gives CDR1 SGHVS, CDR2 FQNEAQ. The CDR3 has 16 amino acids. CDR3: CASSLREGGQYNEQFF. DNA of the CDR3: TGTGCCAGCAGCTTAAGGGAGGGAGGGCAGTACAATGAGCAGTTCTTC.

The genes are TRBV6-5 and TRBJ2-7; TRBD2 might be the D (6 bases). Germline V CDR1 and CDR2: MNHEY, SVGAGI. CDR3 size: 14 residues. V dropped 7 bases and J dropped 2 bases, with 15 bases sitting between them. CDR3 protein: CASIAVPGAYEQYF. For the CDR3, the DNA is TGTGCCAGCATTGCAGTCCCGGGGGCCTACGAGCAGTACTTC.

The chain is built from TRBV18 and TRBJ1-1; D is unresolved. This CDR3 has 11 residues. Trimming took off 3 bases at V and 3 bases at J, with 2 bases between the two ends. From germline, CDR1 is KGHSH and CDR2 LQKENI. CDR3 amino acids: CASSPDTEAFF. The CDR3 coding sequence is TGTGCCAGCTCACCCGACACTGAAGCTTTCTTT.